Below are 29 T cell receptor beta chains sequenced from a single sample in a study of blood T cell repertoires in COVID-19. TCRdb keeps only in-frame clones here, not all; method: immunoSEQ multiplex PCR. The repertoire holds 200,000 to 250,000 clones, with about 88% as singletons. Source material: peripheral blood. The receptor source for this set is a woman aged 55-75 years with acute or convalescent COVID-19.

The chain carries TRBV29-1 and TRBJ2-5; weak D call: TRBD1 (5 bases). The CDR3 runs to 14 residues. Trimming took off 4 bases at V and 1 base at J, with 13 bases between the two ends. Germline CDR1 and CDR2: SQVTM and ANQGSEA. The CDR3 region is CSVGGLYSQETQYF. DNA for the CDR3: TGCAGCGTTGGGGGCTTGTATTCCCAAGAGACCCAGTACTTC. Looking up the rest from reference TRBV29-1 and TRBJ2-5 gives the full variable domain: SAVISQKPSRDICQRGTSLTIQCQVDSQVTMMFWYRQQPGQSLTLIATANQGSEATYESGFVIDKFPISRPNLTFSTLTVSNMSPEDSSIYLCSVGGLYSQETQYFGPGTRLLVL.

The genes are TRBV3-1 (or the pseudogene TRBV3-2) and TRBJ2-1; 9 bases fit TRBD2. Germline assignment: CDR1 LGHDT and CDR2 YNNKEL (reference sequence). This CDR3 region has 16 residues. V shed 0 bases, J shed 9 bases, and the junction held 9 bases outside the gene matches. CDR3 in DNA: TGTGCCAGCAGCCAAGATTTTAGCGGGGGAGGGCGTGAGCAGTTCTTC. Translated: CASSQDFSGGGREQFF.

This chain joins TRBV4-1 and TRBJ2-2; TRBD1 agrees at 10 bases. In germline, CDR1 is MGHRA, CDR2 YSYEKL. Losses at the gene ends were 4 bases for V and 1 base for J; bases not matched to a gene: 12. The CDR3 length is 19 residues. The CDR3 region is CASSRNLMTGGQNTGELFF. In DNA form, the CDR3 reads TGCGCCAGCAGCCGTAACCTTATGACAGGGGGCCAGAACACCGGGGAGCTGTTTTTT.

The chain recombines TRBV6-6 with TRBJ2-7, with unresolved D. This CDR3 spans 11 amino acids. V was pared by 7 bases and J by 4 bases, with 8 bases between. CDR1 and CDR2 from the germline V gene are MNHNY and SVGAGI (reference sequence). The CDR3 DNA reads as TGTGCCAGCAATTCGGTATACGAGCAGTACTTC. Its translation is CASNSVYEQYF.

The CDR3 DNA follows: TGTGCCAGCAGCCACCGAGGGGAACTAGCGGGGGACTCCTACAATGAGCAGTTCTTC. It encodes CASSHRGELAGDSYNEQFF. This chain connects TRBV3-1 (or the pseudogene TRBV3-2) to TRBJ2-1; 11 bases match TRBD2. The CDR3 sequence is 19 residues long. Per the germline V gene, CDR1 is LGHDT and CDR2 is YNNKEL (reference sequence). Trimming removed 3 bases from V and 0 bases from J; junction bases left unmatched: 10.

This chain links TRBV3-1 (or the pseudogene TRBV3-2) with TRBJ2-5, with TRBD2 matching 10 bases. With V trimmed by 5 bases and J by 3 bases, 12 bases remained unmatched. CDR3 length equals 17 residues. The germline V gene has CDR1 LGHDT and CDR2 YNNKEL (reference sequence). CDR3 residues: CASSSDWVAGGKETQYF. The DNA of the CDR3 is TGTGCCAGCAGCTCTGATTGGGTAGCGGGGGGAAAAGAGACCCAGTACTTC.

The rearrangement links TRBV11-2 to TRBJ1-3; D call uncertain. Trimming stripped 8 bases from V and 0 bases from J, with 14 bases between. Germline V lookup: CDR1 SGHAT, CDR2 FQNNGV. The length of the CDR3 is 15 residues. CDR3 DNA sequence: TGTGCCAGCGCGATCCAATACTTCTCTGGAAACACCATATATTTT. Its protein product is CASAIQYFSGNTIYF. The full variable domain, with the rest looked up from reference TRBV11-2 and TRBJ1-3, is EAGVAQSPRYKIIEKRQSVAFWCNPISGHATLYWYQQILGQGPKLLIQFQNNGVVDDSQLPKDRFSAERLKGVDSTLKIQPAKLEDSAVYLCASAIQYFSGNTIYFGEGSWLTVV.

CDR3 coding DNA: TGCGCCAGCAGCTTGGAGGGGGCCGGCTCCTACGAGCAGTACTTC. This sequence encodes CASSLEGAGSYEQYF. The gene calls are TRBV5-1 and TRBJ2-7, with 7 bases aligning to TRBD1. The ends lost 0 bases at V and 0 bases at J; junction bases unmatched: 3. This CDR3 region has 15 residues. CDR1 and CDR2 (germline): SGHRS, YFSETQ. The variable domain in full, with the rest retrieved from reference TRBV5-1 and TRBJ2-7, is KAGVTQTPRYLIKTRGQQVTLSCSPISGHRSVSWYQQTPGQGLQFLFEYFSETQRNKGNFPGRFSGRQFSNSRSEMNVSTLELGDSALYLCASSLEGAGSYEQYFGPGTRLTVT.

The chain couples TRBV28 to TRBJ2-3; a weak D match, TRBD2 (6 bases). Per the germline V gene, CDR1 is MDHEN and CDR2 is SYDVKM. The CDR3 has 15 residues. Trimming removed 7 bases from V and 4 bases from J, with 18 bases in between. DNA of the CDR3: TGTGCCAGCACCCCCGGAGGGACGGGCGCAGATACGCAGTATTTT. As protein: CASTPGGTGADTQYF. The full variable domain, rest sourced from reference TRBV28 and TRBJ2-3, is DVKVTQSSRYLVKRTGEKVFLECVQDMDHENMFWYRQDPGLGLRLIYFSYDVKMKEKGDIPEGYSVSREKKERFSLILESASTNQTSMYLCASTPGGTGADTQYFGPGTRLTVL.

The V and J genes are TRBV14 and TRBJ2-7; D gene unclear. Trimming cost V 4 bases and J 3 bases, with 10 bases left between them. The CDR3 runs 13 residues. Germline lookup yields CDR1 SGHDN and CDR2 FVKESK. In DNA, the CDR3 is TGTGCCAGCAGCCCCTTAAGCCTCTACGAGCAGTACTTC. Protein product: CASSPLSLYEQYF.

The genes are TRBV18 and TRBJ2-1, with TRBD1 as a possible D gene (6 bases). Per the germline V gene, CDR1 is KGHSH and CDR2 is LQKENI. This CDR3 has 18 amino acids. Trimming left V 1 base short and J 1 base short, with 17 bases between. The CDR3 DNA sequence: TGTGCCAGCTCACCACTACCCCTCTCGACAGGTTCCTACAATGAGCAGTTCTTC. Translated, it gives CASSPLPLSTGSYNEQFF.

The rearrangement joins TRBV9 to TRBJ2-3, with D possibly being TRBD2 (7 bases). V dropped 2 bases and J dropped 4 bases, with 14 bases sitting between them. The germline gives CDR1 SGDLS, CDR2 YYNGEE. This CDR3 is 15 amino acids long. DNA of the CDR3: TGTGCCAGCAGCGTCGGGGGGCTGTTCTCAGATACGCAGTATTTT. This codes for CASSVGGLFSDTQYF.

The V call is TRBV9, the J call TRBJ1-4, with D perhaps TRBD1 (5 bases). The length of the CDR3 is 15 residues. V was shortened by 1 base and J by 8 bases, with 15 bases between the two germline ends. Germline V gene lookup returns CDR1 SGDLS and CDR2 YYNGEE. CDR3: CASSVMGGAAEKLFF. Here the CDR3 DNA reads TGTGCCAGCAGCGTAATGGGGGGTGCCGCGGAAAAACTGTTTTTT. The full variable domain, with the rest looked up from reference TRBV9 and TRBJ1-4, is DSGVTQTPKHLITATGQRVTLRCSPRSGDLSVYWYQQSLDQGLQFLIQYYNGEERAKGNILERFSAQQFPDLHSELNLSSLELGDSALYFCASSVMGGAAEKLFFGSGTQLSVL.

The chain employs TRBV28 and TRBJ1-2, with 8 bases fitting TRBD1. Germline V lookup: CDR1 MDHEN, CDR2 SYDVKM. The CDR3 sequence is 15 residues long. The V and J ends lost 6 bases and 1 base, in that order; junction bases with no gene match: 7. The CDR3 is CASRQSGGDNYGYTF. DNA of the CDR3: TGTGCCAGCAGACAATCAGGGGGCGATAACTATGGCTACACCTTC.

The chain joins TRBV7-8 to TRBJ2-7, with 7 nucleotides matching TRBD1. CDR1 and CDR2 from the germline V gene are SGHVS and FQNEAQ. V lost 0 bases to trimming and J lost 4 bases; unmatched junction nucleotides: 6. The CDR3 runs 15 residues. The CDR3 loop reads CASSLAPGQPYEQYF. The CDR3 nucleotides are TGTGCCAGCAGCTTAGCGCCGGGACAGCCATACGAGCAGTACTTC.

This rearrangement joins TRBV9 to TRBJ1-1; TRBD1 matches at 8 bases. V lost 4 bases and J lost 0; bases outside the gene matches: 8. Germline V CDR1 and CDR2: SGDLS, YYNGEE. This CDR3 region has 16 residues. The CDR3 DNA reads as TGTGCCAGCAGCCGATCCGGGACAGGCATGAACACTGAAGCTTTCTTT. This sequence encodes CASSRSGTGMNTEAFF.

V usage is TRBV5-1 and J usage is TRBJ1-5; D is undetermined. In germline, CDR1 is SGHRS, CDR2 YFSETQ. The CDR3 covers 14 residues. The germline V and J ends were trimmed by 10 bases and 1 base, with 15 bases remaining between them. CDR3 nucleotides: TGCGCCGGTCCTATTACGGGGAGCAATCAGCCCCAGCATTTT. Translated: CAGPITGSNQPQHF.

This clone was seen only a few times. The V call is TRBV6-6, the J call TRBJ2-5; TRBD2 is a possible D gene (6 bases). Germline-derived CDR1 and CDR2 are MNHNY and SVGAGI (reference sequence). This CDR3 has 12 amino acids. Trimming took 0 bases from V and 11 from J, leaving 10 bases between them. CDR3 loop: CASSYSGDLQYF. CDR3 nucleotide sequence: TGTGCCAGCAGTTACTCGGGGGACTTACAGTACTTC.

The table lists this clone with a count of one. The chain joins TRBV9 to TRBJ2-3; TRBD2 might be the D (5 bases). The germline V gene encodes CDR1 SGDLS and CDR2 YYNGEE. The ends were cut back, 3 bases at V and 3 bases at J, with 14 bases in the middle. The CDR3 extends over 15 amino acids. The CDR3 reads CASSGRPLPTDTQYF. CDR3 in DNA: TGTGCCAGCAGCGGGAGGCCCCTACCGACAGATACGCAGTATTTT.

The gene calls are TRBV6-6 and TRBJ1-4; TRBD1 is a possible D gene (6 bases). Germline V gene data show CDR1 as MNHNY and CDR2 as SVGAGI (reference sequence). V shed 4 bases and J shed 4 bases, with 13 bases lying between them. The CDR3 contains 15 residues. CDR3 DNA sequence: TGTGCCAGCAGTTCCCAGGACAGATTTAATGAAAAACTGTTTTTT. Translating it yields CASSSQDRFNEKLFF.

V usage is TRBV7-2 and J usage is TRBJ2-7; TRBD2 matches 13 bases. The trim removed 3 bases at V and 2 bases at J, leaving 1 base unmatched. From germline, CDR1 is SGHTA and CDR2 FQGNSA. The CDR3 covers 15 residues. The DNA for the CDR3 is TGTGCCAGCAGCTTCGGACTAGCGGGGGCCTACGAGCAGTACTTC. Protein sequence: CASSFGLAGAYEQYF. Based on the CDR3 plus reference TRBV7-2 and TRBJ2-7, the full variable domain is GAGVSQSPSNKVTEKGKDVELRCDPISGHTALYWYRQSLGQGLEFLIYFQGNSAPDKSGLPSDRFSAERTGGSVSTLTIQRTQQEDSAVYLCASSFGLAGAYEQYFGPGTRLTVT.

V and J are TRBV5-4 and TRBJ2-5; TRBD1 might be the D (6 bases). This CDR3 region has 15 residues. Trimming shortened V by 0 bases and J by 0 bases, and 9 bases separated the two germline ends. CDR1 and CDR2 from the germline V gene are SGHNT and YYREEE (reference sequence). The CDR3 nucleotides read TGTGCCAGCAGCTTGGAAGGGGGACACCAAGAGACCCAGTACTTC. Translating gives CASSLEGGHQETQYF.

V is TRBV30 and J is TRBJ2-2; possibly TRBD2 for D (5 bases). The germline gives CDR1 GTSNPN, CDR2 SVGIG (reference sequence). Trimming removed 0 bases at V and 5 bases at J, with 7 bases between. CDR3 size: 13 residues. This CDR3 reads CAWSVLDTGELFF. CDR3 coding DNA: TGTGCCTGGAGTGTACTAGATACCGGGGAGCTGTTTTTT.

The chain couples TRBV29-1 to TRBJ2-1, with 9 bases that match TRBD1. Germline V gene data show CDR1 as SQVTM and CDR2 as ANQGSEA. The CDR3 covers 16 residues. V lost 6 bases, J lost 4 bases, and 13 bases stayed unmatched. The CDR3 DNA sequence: TGCAGCGTCCGAACCCTCCGGGACAGGGCGTACAATGAGCAGTTCTTC. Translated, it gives CSVRTLRDRAYNEQFF.

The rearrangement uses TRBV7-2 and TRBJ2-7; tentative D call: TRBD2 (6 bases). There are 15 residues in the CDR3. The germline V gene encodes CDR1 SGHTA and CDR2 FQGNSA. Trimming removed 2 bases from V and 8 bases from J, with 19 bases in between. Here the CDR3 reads CASSLTMGLETQQYF. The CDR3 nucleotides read TGTGCCAGCAGCTTAACTATGGGACTGGAGACGCAGCAGTACTTC.

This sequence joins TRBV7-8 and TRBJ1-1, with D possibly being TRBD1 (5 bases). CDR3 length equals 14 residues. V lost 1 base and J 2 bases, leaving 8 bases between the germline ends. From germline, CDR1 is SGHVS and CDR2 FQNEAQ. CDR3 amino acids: CASSLGGVNTEAFF. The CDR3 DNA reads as TGTGCCAGCAGCTTAGGGGGGGTCAACACTGAAGCTTTCTTT.

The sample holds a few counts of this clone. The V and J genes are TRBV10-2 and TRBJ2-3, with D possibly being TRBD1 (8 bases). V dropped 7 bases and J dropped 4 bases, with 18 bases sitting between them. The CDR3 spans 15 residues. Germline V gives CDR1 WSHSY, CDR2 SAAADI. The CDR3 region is CASTSTGEGADTQYF. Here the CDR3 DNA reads TGCGCCAGCACATCGACAGGGGAGGGGGCAGATACGCAGTATTTT.

CDR3: CASSLFADQETQYF. CDR3 nucleotides: TGCGCCAGCAGCTTGTTTGCGGACCAAGAGACCCAGTACTTC. The gene calls are TRBV5-1 and TRBJ2-5; no clear D gene. Germline V gives CDR1 SGHRS, CDR2 YFSETQ. This CDR3 has 14 residues. V lost 1 base and J lost 0, with 7 bases in between.

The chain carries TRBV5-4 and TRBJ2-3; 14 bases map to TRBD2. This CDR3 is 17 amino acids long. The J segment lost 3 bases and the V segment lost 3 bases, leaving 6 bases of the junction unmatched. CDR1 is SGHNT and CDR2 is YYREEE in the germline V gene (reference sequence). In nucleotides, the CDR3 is TGTGCCAGCAGCTCGGGACTAGCGGGAGTACGAACAGATACGCAGTATTTT. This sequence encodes CASSSGLAGVRTDTQYF.